This T cell receptor (beta chain) was captured in a study of blood T cell repertoires in COVID-19. Across the study: Samples taken during acute and convalescent COVID-19 were collected in the United States, Italy and Spain.

Sequencing was performed with immunoSEQ multiplex PCR; in TCRdb, only in-frame clones are kept and a portion is missing. The profile shows fewer than 250,000 clones, approximately 80% of them singletons. From germline, CDR1 is SGHNT and CDR2 YENEEA. V was pared by 4 bases and J by 10 bases, with 3 bases of the junction left unmatched. The CDR3 is 12 amino acids. The chain is built from TRBV11-3 and TRBJ2-1; 8 bases are a match to TRBD2. This receptor was identified in a human donor in a cohort sampled during active COVID-19. The sequencing input was peripheral blood. In nucleotides, the CDR3 is TGTGCCAGCAGCTATGTAGCGGGGGAGCAGTTCTTC. Protein product: CASSYVAGEQFF.